A single sample is the source of the 26 T cell receptor beta chains below, sequenced in a study of T cell changes during pregnancy in multiple sclerosis. Here immunoSEQ multiplex PCR was the method, and the copy in TCRdb shows in-frame clones only, minus some. Of about 44,000 clones in the sample, roughly nine tenths were seen once. The sequences come from CD4+ T cells from peripheral blood mononuclear cells, collected after pregnancy. The receptors were sampled from a female donor with multiple sclerosis, enrolled in a pregnancy study.

CDR3: CASRRPGEGYGYTF. The CDR3 DNA is TGTGCCAGCAGAAGGCCAGGGGAAGGGTATGGCTACACCTTC. The chain combines TRBV6-1 with TRBJ1-2; possible D gene TRBD1, 6 bases. The germline V gene has CDR1 MNHNS and CDR2 SASEGT. This CDR3 spans 14 amino acids. V was cut by 6 bases and J by 5 bases, with 16 bases left in between.

The chain carries TRBV28 and TRBJ1-2; 9 nucleotides align to TRBD1. The CDR3 runs 13 residues. Per the germline V gene, CDR1 is MDHEN and CDR2 is SYDVKM. V trimming: 2 bases; J trimming: 10 bases; junction bases outside the gene matches: 5. Here the CDR3 reads CASSLGDRAFYTF. The DNA of the CDR3 is TGTGCCAGCAGTTTAGGGGACAGGGCCTTCTACACCTTC.

The rearrangement links TRBV6-5 to TRBJ1-2, with D perhaps TRBD1 (5 bases). This CDR3 is 12 amino acids long. The V gene lost 0 bases and the J gene lost 7 bases, with 6 bases spanning the gap. Germline values: CDR1 MNHEY, CDR2 SVGAGI. The CDR3 DNA reads TGTGCCAGCAGTTACTCAGGGGCTGGCTACACCTTC. This sequence encodes CASSYSGAGYTF.

Written as DNA, the CDR3 is TGCAGCCAAGGCAGGGGGAACTCCTACAATGAGCAGTTCTTC. Its translation is CSQGRGNSYNEQFF. The chain couples TRBV29-1 to TRBJ2-1, with 7 bases matching TRBD1. Trimming at V came to 8 bases and at J to 0 bases, leaving 7 bases not matched to a gene. The CDR3 spans 14 residues. Germline V gene lookup returns CDR1 SQVTM and CDR2 ANQGSEA.

This clone was recorded once. The chain links TRBV18 to TRBJ1-5, with a tentative D call TRBD1 (5 bases). CDR1 is KGHSH, CDR2 LQKENI, per germline. The CDR3 covers 15 residues. Between the trimmed V and J ends, which lost 2 bases and 1 base, there was a span of 9 bases. CDR3 residues: CASSPGAESNQPQHF. In DNA, the CDR3 is TGTGCCAGCTCACCAGGGGCCGAAAGCAATCAGCCCCAGCATTTT.

The chain joins TRBV25-1 to TRBJ2-7, with D unresolved. Germline assignment: CDR1 MGHDK and CDR2 SYGVNS. There are 14 residues in the CDR3. The V end lost 3 bases, the J end lost 2 bases, and 11 bases lay between the germline ends. In nucleotides, the CDR3 is TGTGCCAGCAGTGACCCCCGGTATACCTACGAGCAGTACTTC. It is translated as CASSDPRYTYEQYF.

This clone was found many times. The same CDR3 can be traced to other DNA sequences in this sample. The DNA for the CDR3 is TGTGCCAGCAGCTTAGGTCCGGGAGGGAACACCGGGGAGCTGTTTTTT. Amino acid sequence: CASSLGPGGNTGELFF. The chain carries TRBV7-2 and TRBJ2-2, with 7 bases aligning to TRBD2. V was clipped by 1 base and J by 1 base; unmatched bases: 3. This CDR3 region has 16 residues. Germline values: CDR1 SGHTA, CDR2 FQGNSA. The full variable domain, its missing parts supplied by reference TRBV7-2 and TRBJ2-2, is GAGVSQSPSNKVTEKGKDVELRCDPISGHTALYWYRQSLGQGLEFLIYFQGNSAPDKSGLPSDRFSAERTGGSVSTLTIQRTQQEDSAVYLCASSLGPGGNTGELFFGEGSRLTVL.

This sequence joins TRBV10-1 and TRBJ1-3; 7 bases agree with TRBD1. J was trimmed by 4 bases and V by 6 bases; bases with no gene match: 6. Germline lookup yields CDR1 WNHNN and CDR2 SYGVQD (reference sequence). The CDR3 length is 14 residues. The CDR3 is CASSHRGAGNTIYF. Written as DNA, the CDR3 is TGCGCCAGCAGCCACAGGGGAGCAGGAAACACCATATATTTT.

The sample holds a few counts of this clone. The rearrangement joins TRBV7-9 to TRBJ2-7; possible D gene TRBD2, 6 bases. CDR3 length equals 16 residues. Germline V gene lookup returns CDR1 SEHNR and CDR2 FQNEAQ (reference sequence). The V end lost 1 base, the J end lost 4 bases, and 17 bases lay between the germline ends. The CDR3 region has the DNA TGTGCCAGCAGCTTAGTGGAGGGGCGCCTCCGGTACGAGCAGTACTTC. It is translated as CASSLVEGRLRYEQYF.

This CDR3 reads CAWSVGLGGSYEQYF. The CDR3 nucleotides read TGTGCCTGGAGTGTGGGCCTCGGGGGGTCCTACGAGCAGTACTTC. The V and J genes are TRBV30 and TRBJ2-7; 7 bases agree with TRBD2. The CDR3 contains 15 residues. Germline CDR1 GTSNPN, CDR2 SVGIG (reference sequence). V shed 0 bases and J 1 base; nucleotides not matched to a gene: 6.

The rearrangement joins TRBV7-9 to TRBJ2-7, with 8 nucleotides matching TRBD1. Germline CDR1 and CDR2: SEHNR and FQNEAQ (reference sequence). V lost 5 bases, J lost 2 bases, and 5 bases stayed unmatched. CDR3 length: 14 residues. The CDR3 region has the DNA TGTGCCAGCAGCGCATGGGACAGGCCCTACGAGCAGTACTTC. It is translated as CASSAWDRPYEQYF.

V and J are TRBV11-2 and TRBJ2-7; TRBD2 aligns across 9 bases. Germline V gene lookup returns CDR1 SGHAT and CDR2 FQNNGV. V gave up 1 base and J gave up 2 bases; unmatched junction bases: 6. The CDR3 totals 16 residues. CDR3 bases: TGTGCCAGCAGCTTAGGTGTGGCGGGAGGGACCTACGAGCAGTACTTC. Translated, it gives CASSLGVAGGTYEQYF.

The CDR3 region has the DNA TGTGCCAGCAGCAGGACAGGGGCCGGAAAAGAGACCCAGTACTTC. It encodes CASSRTGAGKETQYF. The gene calls are TRBV25-1 and TRBJ2-5, with 9 bases fitting TRBD1. V lost 6 bases, J lost 3 bases, and 8 bases stayed unmatched. The CDR3 length is 15 residues. The germline CDR1 and CDR2 sequences are MGHDK and SYGVNS.

The chain joins TRBV20-1 to TRBJ2-3; possibly TRBD2 for D (5 bases). This CDR3 spans 11 amino acids. Germline loops: CDR1 DFQATT, CDR2 SNEGSKA (reference sequence). Between the trimmed V and J ends, which lost 3 bases and 5 bases, there was a span of 6 bases. As DNA, the CDR3 is TGCAGTGCTAGTCGGGGAGATACGCAGTATTTT. This gives the protein CSASRGDTQYF.

The chain recombines TRBV7-9 with TRBJ2-3; 8 nucleotides match TRBD2. V was pared by 2 bases and J by 4 bases, with 17 bases of the junction left unmatched. CDR1 is SEHNR and CDR2 is FQNEAQ in the germline V gene (reference sequence). The CDR3 totals 19 residues. CDR3 DNA sequence: TGTGCCAGCAGCTTACAGGGAGACGGGAGGGCCGGTGTGGCAGATACGCAGTATTTT. Protein sequence: CASSLQGDGRAGVADTQYF.

The gene calls are TRBV5-1 and TRBJ2-5, with D possibly being TRBD2 (6 bases). V shed 4 bases and J shed 5 bases, with 18 bases lying between them. CDR1 SGHRS and CDR2 YFSETQ come from the germline V gene. This CDR3 region has 15 residues. CDR3 in DNA: TGCGCCAGCAGCAGGGGAGGCGACTTAAGGGAGACCCAGTACTTC. Translated, it gives CASSRGGDLRETQYF.

This clone showed up just once. The gene calls are TRBV28 and TRBJ1-4; 9 bases line up with TRBD1. The CDR3 is 17 amino acids. Germline CDR1 MDHEN, CDR2 SYDVKM. Trimming took 6 bases from V and 4 from J; bases not matched to a gene: 12. CDR3 DNA: TGTGCCAGCAGCCCCGGGACAGGGAGAGTTGGTAATGAAAAACTGTTTTTT. Amino acid sequence: CASSPGTGRVGNEKLFF. The full variable domain, its missing parts supplied by reference TRBV28 and TRBJ1-4, is DVKVTQSSRYLVKRTGEKVFLECVQDMDHENMFWYRQDPGLGLRLIYFSYDVKMKEKGDIPEGYSVSREKKERFSLILESASTNQTSMYLCASSPGTGRVGNEKLFFGSGTQLSVL.

The genes are TRBV19 and TRBJ2-7; 9 nucleotides match TRBD1. The CDR3 contains 15 residues. CDR1 and CDR2 (germline): LNHDA, SQIVND (reference sequence). Unmatched junction bases numbered 6, after V lost 3 bases and J lost 3 bases. This CDR3 is CASSMRGQGFYEQYF. CDR3 nucleotide sequence: TGTGCCAGTAGTATGCGGGGACAGGGCTTCTACGAGCAGTACTTC.

The CDR3 protein is CASSLQGGRANYNEQFF. The CDR3 region has the DNA TGCGCCAGCAGCTTGCAAGGTGGGAGGGCCAACTACAATGAGCAGTTCTTC. The chain employs TRBV5-1 and TRBJ2-1; 7 bases match TRBD2. The CDR3 is 17 amino acids. J gave up 3 bases and V 1 base, and 10 bases lay outside the gene matches. The germline gives CDR1 SGHRS, CDR2 YFSETQ.

The rearrangement joins TRBV7-8 to TRBJ2-3; perhaps TRBD2 as D (5 bases). The CDR3 extends over 15 amino acids. V was clipped by 0 bases and J by 7 bases, with 14 bases between them. Germline V lookup: CDR1 SGHVS, CDR2 FQNEAQ. For the CDR3, the DNA is TGTGCCAGCAGCTTAGCGGGAGTTAATCGGAATACGCAGTATTTT. It is translated as CASSLAGVNRNTQYF.

This chain uses TRBV9 with TRBJ1-4, with D tentatively TRBD1 (5 bases). Trimming took off 0 bases at V and 6 bases at J, with 12 bases between the two ends. CDR3 length: 15 amino acids. CDR1 and CDR2 (germline): SGDLS, YYNGEE. CDR3 DNA: TGTGCCAGCAGCGTAGCTGGGGGGTTGGATGAAAAACTGTTTTTT. It is translated as CASSVAGGLDEKLFF.

This clone was observed a single time. Written as DNA, the CDR3 is TGTGCCTGGAGGTCAGGAGCGGGAGTTGACATTCAGTACTTC. Its translation: CAWRSGAGVDIQYF. The chain recombines TRBV30 with TRBJ2-4; 8 nucleotides match TRBD2. This CDR3 is built from 14 residues. V lost 3 bases, J lost 8 bases, and 9 bases stayed unmatched. From germline, CDR1 is GTSNPN and CDR2 SVGIG (reference sequence).

The genes are TRBV7-9 and TRBJ2-1; maybe TRBD2 (6 bases). The V end lost 1 base, the J end lost 1 base, and 8 bases lay between the germline ends. This CDR3 comprises 15 residues. Looked up from germline, CDR1 is SEHNR and CDR2 is FQNEAQ (reference sequence). Here the CDR3 DNA reads TGTGCCAGCAGCTTAGGCGGAGGGTCCTACAATGAGCAGTTCTTC. Translated, it gives CASSLGGGSYNEQFF.

V is TRBV7-9 and J is TRBJ1-2; D not certain. Germline CDR1 SEHNR, CDR2 FQNEAQ (reference sequence). There are 14 residues in the CDR3. V was shortened by 2 bases and J by 0 bases, with 7 bases between the two germline ends. In nucleotides, the CDR3 is TGTGCCAGCAGCTTAAGAGGGACTAACTATGGCTACACCTTC. This encodes CASSLRGTNYGYTF. The complete variable domain, with remaining parts taken from reference TRBV7-9 and TRBJ1-2, reads DTGVSQNPRHKITKRGQNVTFRCDPISEHNRLYWYRQTLGQGPEFLTYFQNEAQLEKSRLLSDRFSAERPKGSFSTLEIQRTEQGDSAMYLCASSLRGTNYGYTFGSGTRLTVV.

The chain carries TRBV7-6 and TRBJ2-1, with unresolved D. The germline CDR1 and CDR2 sequences are SGHVS and FNYEAQ. This CDR3 comprises 12 residues. Trimming shortened V by 4 bases and J by 9 bases, and 10 bases separated the two germline ends. CDR3: CASSSQVGEQFF. CDR3 DNA sequence: TGTGCCAGCAGCTCCCAGGTCGGTGAGCAGTTCTTC. Drawing the rest from reference TRBV7-6 and TRBJ2-1, the complete variable domain is GAGVSQSPRYKVTKRGQDVALRCDPISGHVSLYWYRQALGQGPEFLTYFNYEAQQDKSGLPNDRFSAERPEGSISTLTIQRTEQRDSAMYRCASSSQVGEQFFGPGTRLTVL.

The J gene is TRBJ1-5, the V gene TRBV28; possibly TRBD1 for D (5 bases). The V and J ends lost 2 bases and 7 bases respectively, with 12 bases between them. The CDR3 length is 14 residues. In germline, CDR1 is MDHEN, CDR2 SYDVKM. CDR3 region: CASSLAGEGQPQHF. DNA for the CDR3: TGTGCCAGCAGTTTAGCGGGGGAAGGCCAGCCCCAGCATTTT.